These 25 T cell receptor beta chains were all obtained from the same sample, sequenced in a study of PD-L1 blockade in urothelial cancer. Data came from immunoSEQ multiplex PCR; TCRdb stores just in-frame clones and leaves some out. The sample has tens of thousands of clones, approximately 83% seen once; the top ten hold more than 13%. Time point in this sample: pretreatment peripheral blood. The starting material was PBMCs, obtained around atezolizumab (anti-PD-L1) treatment. The receptors derive from a man aged 60 to 75 with urothelial cancer.

This sequence joins TRBV7-6 and TRBJ2-5, with D maybe TRBD2 (6 bases). This CDR3 spans 14 amino acids. Per the germline V gene, CDR1 is SGHVS and CDR2 is FNYEAQ. Trimming removed 3 bases from V and 4 bases from J, with 12 bases in between. The CDR3: CASSFRLGSETQYF. The CDR3 DNA reads as TGTGCCAGCAGCTTCCGACTAGGCTCAGAGACCCAGTACTTC.

The chain is built from TRBV11-1 and TRBJ2-3, with a possible D match to TRBD2 (5 bases). Germline CDR1 and CDR2: SGHAT and FQDESV (reference sequence). The germline V and J ends were trimmed by 4 bases and 5 bases, with 16 bases remaining between them. The CDR3 is made up of 15 amino acids. The CDR3 here is CASSYRGPPEDTQYF. The DNA for the CDR3 is TGTGCCAGCAGCTACCGCGGGCCACCGGAAGATACGCAGTATTTT.

The chain employs TRBV28 and TRBJ1-1; D gene uncertain. Looked up from germline, CDR1 is MDHEN and CDR2 is SYDVKM. The CDR3 runs 12 residues. V was clipped by 6 bases and J by 4 bases, with 9 bases between them. The CDR3 loop is CASRVGSTEAFF. CDR3 nucleotide sequence: TGTGCCAGCAGAGTCGGGAGCACTGAAGCTTTCTTT.

The gene calls are TRBV4-2 and TRBJ1-5; TRBD1 is a possible D gene (6 bases). Looked up from germline, CDR1 is LGHNA and CDR2 is YNFKEQ. The CDR3 has 15 residues. With 4 bases removed from V and 4 bases from J, the gap between germline ends came to 14 bases. The CDR3 sequence: CASSRLTGQNQPQHF. As DNA, the CDR3 is TGTGCCAGCAGCCGGTTAACAGGGCAAAATCAGCCCCAGCATTTT.

This clone came up a few times. The CDR3 is CASSGQGIVFDTQYF. CDR3 nucleotides: TGTGCCAGCAGTGGACAGGGTATTGTTTTCGATACGCAGTATTTT. The J gene is TRBJ2-3, the V gene TRBV6-1, with 7 positions matching TRBD1. The J segment lost 6 bases and the V segment lost 4 bases, leaving 10 bases of the junction unmatched. The germline V gene encodes CDR1 MNHNS and CDR2 SASEGT. The CDR3 is 15 amino acids.

As DNA, the CDR3 is TGTGCCAGCAGTTACTCAGGTGGGGGGAACAGCTATGGCTACACCTTC. Translated, it gives CASSYSGGGNSYGYTF. The genes are TRBV6-6 and TRBJ1-2, with a weak D call TRBD1 (5 bases). Trimming took 0 bases from V and 4 from J, leaving 15 bases between them. Per germline, CDR1 MNHNY and CDR2 SVGAGI (reference sequence). CDR3 length: 16 residues.

The chain uses TRBV7-7 and TRBJ1-3; D is perhaps TRBD1 (5 bases). This CDR3 is 14 amino acids long. Germline CDR1 is SSHAT and CDR2 is FNYEAQ (reference sequence). The CDR3 nucleotides are TGTGCTAGCGGCATGGGGGGGGAAGGAAACACCATATATTTT. As protein: CASGMGGEGNTIYF.

V and J are TRBV23-1 and TRBJ1-6, with unresolved D. TRBV23-1 is classed as an ORF, of uncertain function. CDR3 length: 16 residues. The V end was cut by 0 bases, the J end by 15 bases, with 21 bases between. CDR3 DNA sequence: TGCGCCAGCAGTCAATCGCGTGGAGTACCTGGGAGCGGCCTCCACTTT. Translation gives CASSQSRGVPGSGLHF.

This chain uses TRBV10-3 with TRBJ2-3, with 13 bases aligning to TRBD2. J lost 3 bases, V lost 4 bases, and 4 bases had no gene match. The germline gives CDR1 ENHRY, CDR2 SYGVKD. The CDR3 spans 16 residues. CDR3 DNA: TGTGCCATCAGTGGGGGACTAGCGGGAACAACAGATACGCAGTATTTT. As protein: CAISGGLAGTTDTQYF.

The chain recombines TRBV4-1 with TRBJ2-7, with D possibly TRBD1 on 6 matching bases. With 2 bases removed from V and 0 bases from J, the gap between germline ends came to 8 bases. The CDR3 runs 14 residues. Per the germline V gene, CDR1 is MGHRA and CDR2 is YSYEKL. This CDR3 is CASSQRDTSYEQYF. As DNA, the CDR3 is TGCGCCAGCAGCCAACGGGACACCTCCTACGAGCAGTACTTC.

This clone is a singleton in its sample. The CDR3 protein is CASSYPGAYSNQPQHF. CDR3 bases: TGTGCCAGCAGTTATCCCGGAGCTTATAGCAATCAGCCCCAGCATTTT. The genes are TRBV6-6 and TRBJ1-5; D is uncertain. The CDR3 is 16 residues long. V gave up 3 bases and J gave up 0 bases, with 12 bases separating them. From germline, CDR1 is MNHNY and CDR2 SVGAGI (reference sequence).

A single count supports this clone. This same CDR3 is encoded by further DNA sequences in the sample. This chain connects TRBV28 to TRBJ1-3; tentatively, D is TRBD1 (5 bases). The CDR3 loop spans 13 amino acids. From germline, CDR1 is MDHEN and CDR2 SYDVKM. The V end was cut by 5 bases, the J end by 0 bases, with 5 bases between. Here the CDR3 reads CASSTGSGNTIYF. The CDR3, as DNA: TGTGCCAGCAGTACAGGCTCTGGAAACACCATATATTTT.

The genes are TRBV23-1 and TRBJ1-6; 8 nucleotides align to TRBD1. TRBV23-1 is flagged as an ORF with uncertain function. CDR3 length: 15 residues. Germline trimming cut 2 bases from V and 7 bases from J; bases unmatched to any gene: 4. CDR3 coding DNA: TGCGCCAGCAGTCAACCGGGACAGGCAAATTCACCCCTCCACTTT. Translation: CASSQPGQANSPLHF.

The chain is built from TRBV27 and TRBJ1-6, with 7 bases aligning to TRBD1. Germline-derived CDR1 and CDR2 are MNHEY and SMNVEV (reference sequence). CDR3 size: 20 residues. The V gene end was trimmed by 5 bases and the J gene end by 0 bases; junction bases not matched to a gene: 16. The CDR3 nucleotides are TGTGCCAGCAGTCCGAGCATAGGGGGCGCTGTTCGCTCCTATAATTCACCCCTCCACTTT. It codes for CASSPSIGGAVRSYNSPLHF.

The V and J genes are TRBV9 and TRBJ1-1; D is undetermined. In germline, CDR1 is SGDLS, CDR2 YYNGEE. This CDR3 comprises 14 residues. V was shortened by 4 bases and J by 0 bases, with 10 bases between the two germline ends. DNA of the CDR3: TGTGCCAGCAGCCTCGACGGGGTGAACACTGAAGCTTTCTTT. Translated, it gives CASSLDGVNTEAFF.

This clone was counted a single time. This sequence joins TRBV15 and TRBJ2-7; 11 bases map to TRBD2. CDR1 is LNHNV and CDR2 is YYDKDF in the germline V gene (reference sequence). Trimming took 2 bases from V and 1 from J; bases not matched to a gene: 7. The CDR3 consists of 17 residues. CDR3 protein: CATSRLAGGSPSYEQYF. CDR3 DNA: TGTGCCACCAGCAGATTAGCGGGGGGGTCGCCGTCCTACGAGCAGTACTTC.

The rearrangement joins TRBV30 to TRBJ1-3, with D hard to call. This CDR3 spans 14 amino acids. V was clipped by 0 bases and J by 3 bases, with 9 bases between them. CDR1 is GTSNPN and CDR2 is SVGIG in the germline V gene (reference sequence). The CDR3 reads CAWSVNIIGNTIYF. CDR3 sequence (DNA): TGTGCCTGGAGTGTTAACATCATTGGAAACACCATATATTTT. Supplemented by reference TRBV30 and TRBJ1-3, the full variable domain reads SQTIHQWPATLVQPVGSPLSLECTVEGTSNPNLYWYRQAAGRGLQLLFYSVGIGQISSEVPQNLSASRPQDRQFILSSKKLLLSDSGFYLCAWSVNIIGNTIYFGEGSWLTVV.

The V call is TRBV6-1, the J call TRBJ2-1; D possibly corresponds to TRBD1 (5 bases). This CDR3 region has 15 residues. Looked up from germline, CDR1 is MNHNS and CDR2 is SASEGT. The germline V and J ends were trimmed by 0 bases and 1 base, with 7 bases remaining between them. CDR3 in amino acids: CASSEAPGSYNEQFF. CDR3 nucleotide sequence: TGTGCCAGCAGTGAAGCGCCAGGGTCCTACAATGAGCAGTTCTTC.

In this sample, this clone turned up once. V is TRBV7-2 and J is TRBJ2-3; tentative D call: TRBD1 (5 bases). Germline values: CDR1 SGHTA, CDR2 FQGNSA. V lost 1 base, J lost 0 bases, and 14 bases lay in between. This CDR3 has 17 amino acids. CDR3 region: CASSLGAGPASTDTQYF. CDR3 sequence (DNA): TGTGCCAGCAGCTTAGGAGCAGGGCCCGCGAGCACAGATACGCAGTATTTT.

The rearrangement links TRBV5-5 to TRBJ1-2, with 9 bases matching TRBD1. The J segment lost 4 bases and the V segment lost 0 bases, leaving 1 base of the junction unmatched. CDR1 and CDR2 from the germline V gene are SGHKS and YYEKEE (reference sequence). The CDR3 is made up of 14 amino acids. The CDR3: CASSLGTGAYGYTF. CDR3 DNA: TGTGCCAGCAGCTTGGGGACAGGGGCCTATGGCTACACCTTC. The variable domain in full, completed from reference TRBV5-5 and TRBJ1-2, reads DAGVTQSPTHLIKTRGQQVTLRCSPISGHKSVSWYQQVLGQGPQFIFQYYEKEERGRGNFPDRFSARQFPNYSSELNVNALLLGDSALYLCASSLGTGAYGYTFGSGTRLTVV.

The rearrangement uses TRBV5-1 and TRBJ2-3; 8 bases agree with TRBD2. Germline V gene data show CDR1 as SGHRS and CDR2 as YFSETQ. The ends lost 0 bases at V and 5 bases at J; junction bases unmatched: 11. The CDR3 runs 17 residues. CDR3 in DNA: TGCGCCAGCAGCTTGGTCATGGCCGGGGGGGCCAGAGATACGCAGTATTTT. Its protein product is CASSLVMAGGARDTQYF.

As for this clone: Within the sample, other DNA sequences also encode this same CDR3. The chain couples TRBV5-1 to TRBJ2-5; 7 positions match TRBD1. The CDR3 runs 14 residues. Germline assignment: CDR1 SGHRS and CDR2 YFSETQ. The V and J ends lost 2 bases and 1 base, in that order; junction bases with no gene match: 2. This CDR3 reads CASSFAGGQETQYF. The CDR3 DNA follows: TGCGCCAGCAGCTTCGCAGGGGGCCAAGAGACCCAGTACTTC.

The V call is TRBV7-3, the J call TRBJ2-2; D unresolved. The CDR3 has 13 amino acids. Germline V gives CDR1 SGHTA, CDR2 FQGTGA. Trimming cost V 5 bases and J 5 bases, with 9 bases left between them. CDR3 nucleotides: TGTGCCAGCAGCCTCGGGTCTACCGGGGAGCTGTTTTTT. Its protein is CASSLGSTGELFF.

The chain employs TRBV27 and TRBJ1-6, with TRBD1 matching over 9 bases. Germline values: CDR1 MNHEY, CDR2 SMNVEV (reference sequence). The CDR3 contains 16 residues. V lost 4 bases to trimming and J lost 9 bases; unmatched junction nucleotides: 10. The CDR3 sequence: CASSYHPGQGISPLHF. DNA of the CDR3: TGTGCCAGCAGTTACCATCCGGGACAGGGTATTTCACCCCTCCACTTT.

The rearrangement joins TRBV7-9 to TRBJ2-5; a possible D gene is TRBD1 (6 bases). Germline V CDR1 and CDR2: SEHNR, FQNEAQ (reference sequence). The CDR3 is 15 amino acids. Trimming stripped 2 bases from V and 3 bases from J, with 13 bases between. The CDR3 loop reads CASSLSQGSEETQYF. In DNA form, the CDR3 reads TGTGCCAGCAGCTTAAGCCAGGGGAGTGAAGAGACCCAGTACTTC.